This entry is about one T cell receptor (beta chain). The entry originates in a study of follicular helper T cells after annual influenza vaccination. Survey level resolution was used for TCRB sequencing. TCRdb's copy holds only in-frame clones and misses some; the assay was immunoSEQ multiplex PCR. The sample includes about 11,000 clones, over 80% of them seen just once. The V and J ends lost 0 bases and 4 bases respectively, with 4 bases between them. Germline loops: CDR1 LGHNA, CDR2 YNFKEQ. The CDR3 extends over 13 amino acids. The sequenced sample was CXCR5- memory CD4+ T cells sorted from blood, obtained 6 weeks after influenza vaccination. The V gene is TRBV4-2, the J gene TRBJ2-1, with D unclear. This TCR was sampled from an adult who received the influenza vaccine. CDR3 residues: CASSQDGYNEQFF. CDR3 coding DNA: TGTGCCAGCAGCCAAGATGGATACAATGAGCAGTTCTTC.